One sample yielded the 27 T cell receptor beta chains listed below, sequenced in a study of early T cells in non-severe SARS-CoV-2 infection. Each CDR3 protein gets one entry after TCRdb re-called the 5' RACE reads with MiXCR. The data hold some 25,000 distinct CDR3 sequences, with 4.3% observed a single time. What was sequenced was whole blood. The receptors derive from an adult who was a healthcare worker with PCR-confirmed SARS-CoV-2 infection or an uninfected control (not recorded which).

This clonotype was observed at least ten times. The chain couples TRBV20-1 to TRBJ1-4; perhaps TRBD1 as D (6 bases). From germline, CDR1 is DFQATT and CDR2 SNEGSKA (reference sequence). The V end was cut by 1 base, the J end by 2 bases, with 11 bases between. The CDR3 covers 15 residues. The CDR3 is CSARAGETTNEKLFF. As DNA, the CDR3 is TGCAGTGCTAGAGCAGGGGAGACGACTAATGAAAAACTGTTTTTT.

This clonotype is classed as medium-sized. Its ends do not fully match the called genes, so a read error is possible. The V call is TRBV7-7, the J call TRBJ2-5, with 10 bases matching TRBD2. CDR3 length: 13 residues. CDR1 is SSHAT and CDR2 is FNYEAQ in the germline V gene (reference sequence). The chain's CDR3 is CASSGGAAETQYF. In DNA, the CDR3 is TGTGCTAGCAGCGGGGGGGCCGCAGAGACCCAGTACTTC. Supplemented by reference TRBV7-7 and TRBJ2-5, the full variable domain reads GAGVSQSPRYKVTKRGQDVTLRCDPISSHATLYWYQQALGQGPEFLTYFNYEAQPDKSGLPSDRFSAERPEGSISTLTIQRTEQRDSAMYRCASSGGAAETQYFGPGTRLLVL.

This clonotype showed up many times. J is TRBJ2-3 and V is TRBV29-1, with TRBD1 matching 8 bases. The CDR3 sequence is 12 residues long. With V trimmed by 6 bases and J by 10 bases, 9 bases remained unmatched. Germline V gene data show CDR1 as SQVTM and CDR2 as ANQGSEA. The CDR3 sequence is CSVDEGQGAQYF. CDR3 sequence (DNA): TGCAGCGTGGACGAAGGACAGGGTGCGCAGTATTTT.

A note on this clonotype: The missing conserved phenylalanine or tryptophan at the end of this CDR3 makes a read error likely. The chain employs TRBV20-1 and TRBJ1-2; 7 bases line up with TRBD1. The length of the CDR3 is 13 residues. The trim removed 6 bases at V and 6 bases at J, leaving 10 bases unmatched. Germline-derived CDR1 and CDR2 are DFQATT and SNEGSKA (reference sequence). CDR3 protein: CSASGGLKDGYTS. CDR3 DNA: TGCAGTGCCTCAGGGGGATTGAAGGATGGCTACACCTCC.

The table lists this clonotype with many counts. V and J are TRBV7-3 and TRBJ2-3, with D possibly matching TRBD2 (6 bases). V dropped 5 bases and J dropped 2 bases, with 14 bases sitting between them. Germline assignment: CDR1 SGHTA and CDR2 FQGTGA. The CDR3 loop spans 15 amino acids. In nucleotides, the CDR3 is TGTGCCAGCAGCACCGCCGGGGGTTCCACAGATACGCAGTATTTT. The encoded protein is CASSTAGGSTDTQYF.

The sample holds a few counts of this clonotype. The rearrangement joins TRBV20-1 to TRBJ2-7; D remains unclear. The V end was cut by 6 bases, the J end by 3 bases, with 15 bases between. This CDR3 has 13 amino acids. Germline V gives CDR1 DFQATT, CDR2 SNEGSKA (reference sequence). CDR3 protein: CSAPPSPVYEQYF. The CDR3 DNA follows: TGCAGTGCCCCGCCGTCGCCTGTCTACGAGCAGTACTTC.

In its sample, this clonotype was seen many times. The chain joins TRBV29-1 to TRBJ1-2; 8 nucleotides align to TRBD1. CDR3 length: 13 residues. Germline V gives CDR1 SQVTM, CDR2 ANQGSEA. V lost 1 base and J lost 8; bases outside the gene matches: 6. CDR3 loop: CSVEGGTGYGYTF. The CDR3 coding sequence is TGCAGCGTTGAAGGTGGGACAGGATACGGCTACACCTTC. Full variable domain (outside the CDR3, taken from reference TRBV29-1 and TRBJ1-2): SAVISQKPSRDICQRGTSLTIQCQVDSQVTMMFWYRQQPGQSLTLIATANQGSEATYESGFVIDKFPISRPNLTFSTLTVSNMSPEDSSIYLCSVEGGTGYGYTFGSGTRLTVV.

This clonotype has ten or more counts. In DNA form, the CDR3 reads TGTGCCAGCAGCTTCGGACAGGGGAGGACTGAAGCTTTCTTT. Translation: CASSFGQGRTEAFF. The chain carries TRBV7-9 and TRBJ1-1, with 9 bases lining up with TRBD1. CDR3 length equals 14 residues. Germline values: CDR1 SEHNR, CDR2 FQNEAQ (reference sequence). The ends lost 3 bases at V and 5 bases at J; junction bases unmatched: 4.

The chain employs TRBV12-3 or TRBV12-4 and TRBJ2-5; 8 bases are a match to TRBD2. The CDR3 runs to 14 residues. After removal of 4 bases from V and 4 bases from J, the junction contained 5 bases not matched to a gene. CDR3 region: CASSSGLAVETQYF. DNA for the CDR3: TGTGCCAGCAGTTCAGGACTAGCTGTAGAGACCCAGTACTTC.

This clonotype was seen more than once but under ten times. The gene calls are TRBV7-8 and TRBJ2-3; perhaps TRBD1 as D (5 bases). Germline CDR1 and CDR2: SGHVS and FQNEAQ. There are 16 residues in the CDR3. The V and J ends lost 5 bases and 2 bases respectively, with 17 bases between them. In nucleotides, the CDR3 is TGTGCCAGCAGCGCCGGCAGGGCGCTGTACACAGATACGCAGTATTTT. As protein: CASSAGRALYTDTQYF.

This clonotype was observed many times. J is TRBJ2-1 and V is TRBV6-5, with D unresolved. CDR1 MNHEY and CDR2 SVGAGI come from the germline V gene. The V and J ends lost 0 bases and 9 bases respectively, with 12 bases between them. CDR3 length: 14 residues. The CDR3 spells CASSYSSRRSEQFF. CDR3 coding DNA: TGTGCCAGCAGTTACTCGAGCCGGCGCAGTGAGCAGTTCTTC.

The sample holds many counts of this clonotype. The chain recombines TRBV12-3 or TRBV12-4 with TRBJ2-1; tentatively, D is TRBD2 (6 bases). Trimming left V 11 bases short and J 10 bases short, with 21 bases between. The CDR3 totals 13 residues. CDR3 bases: TGTGCCGGGGGGACTTTTCTCAAGGGAGAGCAGTTCTTC. Protein product: CAGGTFLKGEQFF.

This clonotype occurred many times. The chain carries TRBV6-2 or TRBV6-3 and TRBJ1-6; weak D call: TRBD1 (5 bases). The CDR3 spans 16 residues. The V and J ends lost 7 bases and 8 bases respectively, with 21 bases between them. Germline CDR1 reads MNHEY; CDR2 reads SVGEGT. The DNA of the CDR3 is TGTGCCAGCATCCCCGGCGGCAGGGTGTTGGATTCACCCCTCCACTTT. Translated, it gives CASIPGGRVLDSPLHF.

There are many counts of this clonotype. The chain employs TRBV5-1 and TRBJ2-1, with 10 bases lining up with TRBD1. The CDR3 extends over 14 amino acids. Germline V gene sequence: CDR1 SGHRS, CDR2 YFSETQ. The V and J ends lost 3 bases and 8 bases, in that order; junction bases with no gene match: 5. For the CDR3, the DNA is TGCGCCAGCAGCTCGGGACAGGGGTTATATGAGCAGTTCTTC. Translation: CASSSGQGLYEQFF.

This clonotype was seen at least ten times. The chain carries TRBV30 and TRBJ1-2; D is unresolved. V was pared by 6 bases and J by 0 bases, with 14 bases between. This CDR3 spans 14 amino acids. In germline, CDR1 is GTSNPN, CDR2 SVGIG (reference sequence). The CDR3 DNA reads as TGTGCCTGCTCTCTGAGTTCATCTAACTATGGCTACACCTTC. It encodes CACSLSSSNYGYTF.

The table lists this clonotype with many counts. The V and J genes are TRBV6-1 and TRBJ2-7; 9 bases align to TRBD1. CDR1 and CDR2 from the germline V gene are MNHNS and SASEGT. The CDR3 totals 15 residues. Germline trimming cut 7 bases from V and 3 bases from J; bases unmatched to any gene: 10. The CDR3 DNA reads as TGTGCCAGCATGTATTTCGGGACAGGGAACTACGAGCAGTACTTC. Its protein is CASMYFGTGNYEQYF.

This clonotype was recorded at least ten times. The chain joins TRBV6-6 to TRBJ1-1; D not resolved. This CDR3 is 12 amino acids long. Trimming left V 6 bases short and J 1 base short, with 6 bases between. Germline CDR1 reads MNHNY; CDR2 reads SVGAGI (reference sequence). CDR3 region: CASSRANTEAFF. For the CDR3, the DNA is TGTGCCAGCAGCCGGGCGAACACTGAAGCTTTCTTT.

The J gene is TRBJ2-5, the V gene TRBV6-2 or TRBV6-3; D gene ambiguous. The CDR3 is 12 amino acids. The germline V and J ends were trimmed by 7 bases and 1 base, with 7 bases remaining between them. The V gene's germline CDR1 is MNHEY and CDR2 SVGEGT. The DNA of the CDR3 is TGTGCCAGCACCAACCCCCAAGAGACCCAGTACTTC. As protein: CASTNPQETQYF.

This clonotype was seen ten or more times. CDR3 in amino acids: CATSDWNQPQHF. In DNA form, the CDR3 reads TGTGCCACCTCAGATTGGAATCAGCCCCAGCATTTT. V gene TRBV11-3 combines with J gene TRBJ1-5; D gene uncertain. CDR3 size: 12 residues. CDR1 and CDR2 (germline): SGHNT, YENEEA. V was clipped by 10 bases and J by 4 bases, with 11 bases between them.

Many counts were recorded for this clonotype. The chain is built from TRBV10-2 and TRBJ2-5; D remains ambiguous. V was shortened by 8 bases and J by 4 bases, with 8 bases between the two germline ends. CDR3 size: 11 residues. Germline V CDR1 and CDR2: WSHSY, SAAADI. DNA for the CDR3: TGCGCCAGCCTTATTGGAGAGACCCAGTACTTC. This translates into CASLIGETQYF.

This clonotype appeared many times. This chain joins TRBV18 and TRBJ1-2, with D possibly TRBD1 on 6 matching bases. Trimming removed 1 base at V and 1 base at J, with 13 bases between. CDR3 size: 16 residues. Germline V gene sequence: CDR1 KGHSH, CDR2 LQKENI. DNA for the CDR3: TGTGCCAGCTCACCACGGGGCCAGGGGATTAACTATGGCTACACCTTC. It translates to CASSPRGQGINYGYTF. The full variable domain, its missing parts supplied by reference TRBV18 and TRBJ1-2, is NAGVMQNPRHLVRRRGQEARLRCSPMKGHSHVYWYRQLPEEGLKFMVYLQKENIIDESGMPKERFSAEFPKEGPSILRIQQVVRGDSAAYFCASSPRGQGINYGYTFGSGTRLTVV.

This clonotype was observed at least ten times. Compared with germline, one end of the junction differs, possibly owing to a read error. This chain connects TRBV7-7 to TRBJ2-3; D not resolved. This CDR3 spans 13 amino acids. The germline V gene encodes CDR1 SSHAT and CDR2 FNYEAQ (reference sequence). The DNA of the CDR3 is TGTGCTAGCAGCTCCACCTTCACAGATACGCAGTATTTT. It encodes CASSSTFTDTQYF.

The sample holds many counts of this clonotype. As DNA, the CDR3 is TGCAGCGTTGATAAGGTTAGCAATGAGCAGTTCTTC. This codes for CSVDKVSNEQFF. The chain has TRBV29-1 and TRBJ2-1; D uncertain. This CDR3 region has 12 residues. V gave up 3 bases and J gave up 6 bases, with 9 bases separating them. Germline CDR1 is SQVTM and CDR2 is ANQGSEA.

This clonotype has ten or more counts. The rearrangement links TRBV28 to TRBJ2-2; D may be TRBD1 (6 bases). The CDR3 contains 13 residues. Trimming cost V 5 bases and J 6 bases, with 10 bases left between them. CDR1 and CDR2 from the germline V gene are MDHEN and SYDVKM. The CDR3 sequence: CASSTGSPGELFF. In nucleotides, the CDR3 is TGTGCCAGCAGTACAGGGTCCCCCGGGGAGCTGTTTTTT.

This clonotype was seen repeatedly, ten times or more. J is TRBJ1-1 and V is TRBV11-2, with a possible D match to TRBD1 (6 bases). Trimming left V 0 bases short and J 10 bases short, with 12 bases between. Germline CDR1 is SGHAT and CDR2 is FQNNGV. The CDR3 is 13 amino acids. DNA of the CDR3: TGTGCCAGCAGCTTAGACGGAAGGGGGAGAGCTTTCTTT. Translated, it gives CASSLDGRGRAFF.

This clonotype was detected ten times or more. The chain combines TRBV3-1 with TRBJ2-5; D not resolved. There are 11 residues in the CDR3. Per the germline V gene, CDR1 is LGHDT and CDR2 is YNNKEL (reference sequence). Trimming took 3 bases from V and 4 from J, leaving 3 bases between them. In nucleotides, the CDR3 is TGTGCCAGCAGCCACGGAGAGACCCAGTACTTC. Translated, it gives CASSHGETQYF.

This clonotype was detected ten times or more. The chain is built from TRBV19 and TRBJ2-5; no clear D. The CDR3 runs to 16 residues. Between the trimmed V and J ends, which lost 6 bases and 1 base, there was a span of 18 bases. Germline CDR1 and CDR2: LNHDA and SQIVND (reference sequence). The CDR3 protein is CASSPAGAEPQETQYF. The CDR3 bases are TGTGCCAGTAGCCCAGCCGGTGCGGAGCCCCAAGAGACCCAGTACTTC.